Listed below are T cell receptor beta chains from one sample, sequenced in a study of blood T cell repertoires in COVID-19. Data came from immunoSEQ multiplex PCR; TCRdb stores just in-frame clones and leaves some out. The repertoire holds about 230,000 clones, with approximately 84% as singletons. Sequencing was carried out using peripheral blood. These receptors all stem from a man aged 40-49 years with acute or convalescent COVID-19. Both conserved end residues are part of each CDR3. The D gene is left open where the match is weak. The size of a clone is reported for some rows only, either as once, few or many, or as a class for expanded clones.

clone size	V gene	J gene	D gene	CDR3 protein	CDR3 DNA
.	TRBV19	TRBJ2-1	TRBD2	CASSTGLAGEGNEQFF	TGTGCCAGTAGTACGGGACTAGCGGGGGAGGGTAATGAGCAGTTCTTC
once	TRBV12-3/TRBV12-4	TRBJ1-1	.	CASSLAGGTEAFF	TGTGCCAGCAGTTTAGCCGGGGGCACTGAAGCTTTCTTT
.	TRBV6-5	TRBJ2-5	TRBD2	CASSRGGETQYF	TGTGCCAGCAGTAGGGGAGGGGAGACCCAGTACTTC
.	TRBV7-3	TRBJ2-3	TRBD2	CASRLAGTKDTQYF	TGTGCCAGCAGGCTAGCGGGTACTAAGGATACGCAGTATTTT
.	TRBV29-1	TRBJ1-5	.	CSVVGGPDDQPQHF	TGCAGCGTTGTCGGGGGACCGGATGATCAGCCCCAGCATTTT
.	TRBV3-1/TRBV3-2	TRBJ2-7	.	CASSQDLRFAEQYF	TGTGCCAGCAGCCAAGATCTCAGGTTCGCCGAGCAGTACTTC
.	TRBV5-6	TRBJ2-1	TRBD2	CASSRKAGGVREQFF	TGTGCCAGCAGCCGGAAAGCGGGGGGGGTAAGAGAGCAGTTCTTC
once	TRBV4-2	TRBJ2-1	.	CASSQGADNEQFF	TGTGCCAGCAGCCAAGGGGCCGACAATGAGCAGTTCTTC
.	TRBV28	TRBJ2-7	.	CASSLSTGTYEQYF	TGTGCCAGCAGTTTATCTACCGGGACATACGAGCAGTACTTC
.	TRBV20-1	TRBJ1-6	.	CSASKGDKNNSPLHF	TGCAGTGCTAGTAAAGGGGACAAGAATAATTCACCCCTCCACTTT
.	TRBV2	TRBJ2-1	TRBD2	CASSDLLGLAGNNEQFF	TGTGCCAGCAGTGATCTCTTGGGTCTAGCGGGGAACAATGAGCAGTTCTTC
.	TRBV30	TRBJ1-1	TRBD1	CAWSVGSFTGEYTEAFF	TGTGCCTGGAGTGTAGGGTCTTTCACAGGGGAGTACACTGAAGCTTTCTTT
.	TRBV15	TRBJ2-7	TRBD1	CATSRDRDSLTYEQYF	TGTGCCACCAGCAGAGATCGGGACAGCCTTACCTACGAGCAGTACTTC
.	TRBV5-6	TRBJ2-3	.	CASSLDRTGGADTQYF	TGTGCCAGCAGTCTCGACAGGACGGGGGGCGCAGATACGCAGTATTTT
.	TRBV5-4	TRBJ1-6	.	CASSSTDWNSPLHF	TGTGCCAGCAGCTCCACTGACTGGAATTCACCCCTCCACTTT
.	TRBV7-9	TRBJ1-1	.	CASSSGLWDTRNTEAFF	TGTGCCAGCAGTTCGGGTCTCTGGGACACCAGGAACACTGAAGCTTTCTTT
.	TRBV19	TRBJ1-3	TRBD1	CASRGQVSGNTIYF	TGTGCCAGTAGGGGACAGGTCTCTGGAAACACCATATATTTT
.	TRBV19	TRBJ2-1	TRBD2	CASSTISSGGYNEQFF	TGTGCCAGTAGTACGATATCTAGCGGGGGGTACAATGAGCAGTTCTTC
.	TRBV2	TRBJ1-5	TRBD1	CASSDRTGGQPQHF	TGTGCCAGCAGCGACAGGACAGGGGGTCAGCCCCAGCATTTT
.	TRBV5-6	TRBJ1-1	TRBD1	CASSLGDREFTEAFF	TGTGCCAGCAGCTTGGGCGACAGGGAATTCACTGAAGCTTTCTTT
.	TRBV5-8	TRBJ2-5	.	CASSLGSAGDRETQYF	TGTGCCAGCAGCTTAGGTTCGGCAGGGGATCGAGAGACCCAGTACTTC
.	TRBV13	TRBJ2-1	.	CASTLRGSYNEQFF	TGTGCCAGCACCCTCAGGGGCTCCTACAATGAGCAGTTCTTC
.	TRBV29-1	TRBJ1-2	.	CSVGFIGQNYGYTF	TGCAGCGTTGGTTTCATTGGACAGAACTATGGCTACACCTTC
.	TRBV2	TRBJ1-5	.	CASSPPGGINQPQHF	TGTGCCAGCAGTCCCCCCGGGGGAATCAATCAGCCCCAGCATTTT
.	TRBV28	TRBJ1-2	TRBD1	CASSLSGTGGYTF	TGTGCCAGCAGTTTATCGGGGACAGGCGGCTACACCTTC
.	TRBV7-8	TRBJ2-5	TRBD2	CASNFRGGGGASETQYF	TGTGCCAGCAACTTCCGGGGCGGCGGGGGGGCTTCGGAGACCCAGTACTTC
.	TRBV4-1	TRBJ2-1	.	CASSQTFDSYNEQFF	TGCGCCAGCAGCCAGACCTTTGACAGCTACAATGAGCAGTTCTTC
once	TRBV28	TRBJ1-3	.	CASRDQGLSGNTIYF	TGTGCCAGCAGGGACCAGGGGCTCTCTGGAAACACCATATATTTT
few	TRBV15	TRBJ1-1	TRBD1	CATMGVTGIAEAFF	TGTGCCACCATGGGGGTGACAGGGATAGCTGAAGCTTTCTTT
.	TRBV5-5	TRBJ2-4	TRBD1	CASSTGQGLLYIQYF	TGTGCCAGCAGCACAGGACAGGGATTATTGTACATTCAGTACTTC
.	TRBV5-8	TRBJ1-6	.	CASSFQTVNSPLHF	TGTGCCAGCAGCTTTCAGACAGTCAATTCACCCCTCCACTTT
.	TRBV5-5	TRBJ1-4	.	CASSLAYSGELFF	TGTGCCAGCAGCTTGGCCTACAGCGGGGAACTGTTTTTT
.	TRBV28	TRBJ1-2	TRBD1	CASRPGQGVYGYTF	TGTGCCAGCAGGCCTGGACAGGGGGTATATGGCTACACCTTC
.	TRBV2	TRBJ1-2	.	CASSSGQNYGYTF	TGTGCCAGCAGTTCAGGACAGAACTATGGCTACACCTTC
once	TRBV10-1	TRBJ2-3	.	CASSAYTDTQYF	TGCGCCAGCAGTGCGTACACAGATACGCAGTATTTT
few	TRBV3-1/TRBV3-2	TRBJ1-2	.	CASSSYGGIYGYTF	TGTGCCAGCAGCTCATATGGAGGGATCTATGGCTACACCTTC
once	TRBV5-1	TRBJ2-7	.	CASSLAFGTTYEQYF	TGCGCCAGCAGCTTGGCGTTCGGCACTACCTACGAGCAGTACTTC
.	TRBV19	TRBJ1-1	.	CASSPGVRVVNTEAFF	TGTGCCAGTAGCCCCGGGGTAAGGGTAGTGAACACTGAAGCTTTCTTT
.	TRBV29-1	TRBJ1-1	TRBD1	CSVRRGIGTANTEAFF	TGCAGCGTCCGCCGCGGGATTGGGACAGCAAACACTGAAGCTTTCTTT
.	TRBV5-1	TRBJ2-2	.	CASSWTANTGELFF	TGCGCCAGCAGCTGGACAGCGAACACCGGGGAGCTGTTTTTT
.	TRBV6-5	TRBJ1-4	TRBD1	CASRETGKDEKLFF	TGTGCCAGCAGGGAGACAGGGAAGGATGAAAAACTGTTTTTT
.	TRBV18	TRBJ1-1	.	CASSPQSDNTEAFF	TGTGCCAGCTCACCACAGTCAGATAACACTGAAGCTTTCTTT
.	TRBV4-1	TRBJ1-1	TRBD1	CASSQVGQGARGAFF	TGCGCCAGCAGCCAAGTGGGACAGGGGGCGAGAGGGGCTTTCTTT
.	TRBV4-1	TRBJ1-5	.	CASSQEFAGADQPQHF	TGCGCCAGCAGCCAAGAATTCGCAGGGGCTGATCAGCCCCAGCATTTT
.	TRBV10-3	TRBJ2-7	TRBD1	CAIARQGDEQYF	TGTGCCATCGCTCGACAGGGAGACGAGCAGTACTTC
.	TRBV11-2	TRBJ2-1	.	CASSFRWGLLRGLNEQFF	TGTGCCAGCAGCTTTAGATGGGGGCTCCTCCGAGGCCTTAATGAGCAGTTCTTC
once	TRBV2	TRBJ1-2	TRBD1	CASKGQGFIYGYTF	TGTGCCAGCAAGGGACAGGGCTTTATCTATGGCTACACCTTC
.	TRBV6-1	TRBJ1-5	.	CASSETGIGQPQHF	TGTGCCAGCAGTGAAACAGGGATCGGGCAGCCCCAGCATTTT
.	TRBV5-1	TRBJ2-2	TRBD2	CASSIPAGVGTGELFF	TGCGCCAGCAGCATACCGGCGGGGGTAGGCACCGGGGAGCTGTTTTTT
once	TRBV19	TRBJ2-1	TRBD2	CASTGGGPYNEQFF	TGTGCCAGTACAGGCGGGGGGCCATACAATGAGCAGTTCTTC
.	TRBV19	TRBJ1-2	.	CASSIAGPYGYTF	TGTGCCAGTAGTATCGCAGGGCCCTATGGCTACACCTTC
.	TRBV2	TRBJ1-2	.	CASSEGGTRGGYTF	TGTGCCAGCAGTGAAGGAGGGACCAGGGGTGGCTACACCTTC
few	TRBV7-2	TRBJ1-5	TRBD1	CASSLDRGQPQHF	TGTGCCAGCAGCTTGGACAGGGGGCAGCCCCAGCATTTT
.	TRBV4-1	TRBJ2-6	TRBD1	CASSQRDRGPSGANVLTF	TGCGCCAGCAGCCAACGGGACAGGGGACCCTCTGGGGCCAACGTCCTGACTTTC
.	TRBV7-3	TRBJ1-4	TRBD1	CASSETGTGREKLFF	TGTGCCAGCAGCGAGACCGGGACAGGGCGTGAAAAACTGTTTTTT